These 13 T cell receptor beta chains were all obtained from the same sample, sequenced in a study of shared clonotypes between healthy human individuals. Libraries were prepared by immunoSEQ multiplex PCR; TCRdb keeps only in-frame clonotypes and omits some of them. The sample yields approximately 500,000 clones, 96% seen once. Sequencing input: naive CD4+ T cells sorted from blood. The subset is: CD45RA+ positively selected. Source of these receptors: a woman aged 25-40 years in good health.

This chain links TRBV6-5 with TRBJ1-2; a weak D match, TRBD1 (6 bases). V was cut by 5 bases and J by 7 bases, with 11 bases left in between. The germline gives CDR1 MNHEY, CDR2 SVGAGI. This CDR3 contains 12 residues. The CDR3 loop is CASSNTGIGYTF. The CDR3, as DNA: TGTGCCAGCAGTAATACAGGGATTGGCTACACCTTC.

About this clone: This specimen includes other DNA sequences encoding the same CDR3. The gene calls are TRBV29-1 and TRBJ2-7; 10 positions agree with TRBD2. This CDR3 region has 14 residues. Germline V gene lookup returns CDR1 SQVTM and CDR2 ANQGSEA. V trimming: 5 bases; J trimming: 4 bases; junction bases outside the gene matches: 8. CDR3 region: CSVRKREGGYEQYF. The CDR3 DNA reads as TGCAGCGTTAGGAAGCGGGAGGGTGGGTACGAGCAGTACTTC.

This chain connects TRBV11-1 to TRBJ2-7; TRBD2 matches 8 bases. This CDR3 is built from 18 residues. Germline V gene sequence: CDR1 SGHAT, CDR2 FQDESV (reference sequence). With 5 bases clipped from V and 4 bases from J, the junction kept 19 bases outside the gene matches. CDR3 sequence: CASSGRRGKAGVEYEQYF. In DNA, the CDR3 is TGTGCCAGCAGCGGGCGGCGGGGGAAAGCGGGAGTTGAATACGAGCAGTACTTC.

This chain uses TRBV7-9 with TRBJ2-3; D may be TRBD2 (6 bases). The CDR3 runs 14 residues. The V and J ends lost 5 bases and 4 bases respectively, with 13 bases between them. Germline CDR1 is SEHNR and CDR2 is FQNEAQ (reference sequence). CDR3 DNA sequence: TGTGCCAGCAGCCTCGGCGGGGCCGCAGATACGCAGTATTTT. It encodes CASSLGGAADTQYF.

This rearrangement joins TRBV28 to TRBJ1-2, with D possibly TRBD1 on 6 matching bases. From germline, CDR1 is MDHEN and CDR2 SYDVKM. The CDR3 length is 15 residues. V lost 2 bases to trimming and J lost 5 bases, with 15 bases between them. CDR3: CASSLPGAGEYGYTF. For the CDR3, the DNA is TGTGCCAGCAGTTTACCAGGCGCAGGGGAATATGGCTACACCTTC.

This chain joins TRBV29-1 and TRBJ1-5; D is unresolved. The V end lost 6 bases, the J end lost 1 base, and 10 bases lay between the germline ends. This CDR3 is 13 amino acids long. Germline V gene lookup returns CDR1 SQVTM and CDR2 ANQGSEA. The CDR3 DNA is TGCAGCGTCCAACCGGACAGCAATCAGCCCCAGCATTTT. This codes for CSVQPDSNQPQHF.

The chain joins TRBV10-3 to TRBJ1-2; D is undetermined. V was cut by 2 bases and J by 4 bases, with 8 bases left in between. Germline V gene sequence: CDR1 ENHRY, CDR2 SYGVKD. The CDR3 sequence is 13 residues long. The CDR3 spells CAISEAVTYGYTF. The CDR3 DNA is TGTGCCATCAGTGAGGCGGTGACCTATGGCTACACCTTC.

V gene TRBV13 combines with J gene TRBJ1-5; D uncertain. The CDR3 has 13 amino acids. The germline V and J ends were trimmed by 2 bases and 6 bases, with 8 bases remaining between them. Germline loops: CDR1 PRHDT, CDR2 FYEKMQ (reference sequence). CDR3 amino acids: CASSLMPTQPQHF. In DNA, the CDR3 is TGTGCCAGCAGCTTAATGCCAACTCAGCCCCAGCATTTT.

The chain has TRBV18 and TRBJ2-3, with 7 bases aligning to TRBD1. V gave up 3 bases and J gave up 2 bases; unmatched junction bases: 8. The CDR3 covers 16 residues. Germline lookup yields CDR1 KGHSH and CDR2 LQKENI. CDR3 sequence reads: CASSPPGTVFTDTQYF. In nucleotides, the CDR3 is TGTGCCAGCTCACCCCCCGGGACAGTTTTCACAGATACGCAGTATTTT.

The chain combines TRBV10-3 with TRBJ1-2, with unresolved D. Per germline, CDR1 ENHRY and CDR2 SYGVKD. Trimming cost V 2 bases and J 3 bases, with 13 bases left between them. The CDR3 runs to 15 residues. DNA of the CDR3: TGTGCCATCAGTGAGAATGGCGGACTAGACTATGGCTACACCTTC. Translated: CAISENGGLDYGYTF.

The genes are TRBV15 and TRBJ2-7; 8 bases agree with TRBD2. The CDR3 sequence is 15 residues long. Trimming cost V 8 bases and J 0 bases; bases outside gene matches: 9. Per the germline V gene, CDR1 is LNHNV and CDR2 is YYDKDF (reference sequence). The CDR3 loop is CATSGGHRLSYEQYF. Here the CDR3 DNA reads TGTGCCACCTCGGGGGGGCACCGGCTCTCCTACGAGCAGTACTTC.

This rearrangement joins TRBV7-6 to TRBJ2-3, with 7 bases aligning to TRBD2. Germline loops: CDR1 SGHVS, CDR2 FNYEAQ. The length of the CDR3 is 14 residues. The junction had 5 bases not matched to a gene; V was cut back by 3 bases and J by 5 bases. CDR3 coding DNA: TGTGCCAGCAGCTTTGGTGGGAGGGGAGATACGCAGTATTTT. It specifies CASSFGGRGDTQYF.

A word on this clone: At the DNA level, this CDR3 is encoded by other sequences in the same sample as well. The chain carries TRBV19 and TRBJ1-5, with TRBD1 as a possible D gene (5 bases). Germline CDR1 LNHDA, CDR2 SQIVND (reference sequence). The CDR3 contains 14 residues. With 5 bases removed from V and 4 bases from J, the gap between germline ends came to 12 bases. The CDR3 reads CASSLRGGNQPQHF. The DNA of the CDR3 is TGTGCCAGTAGTCTCCGCGGGGGTAATCAGCCCCAGCATTTT.